This T cell receptor beta chain came from a study of blood T cell repertoires in COVID-19. Across the whole study: COVID-19 samples, acute and convalescent, were from the United States, Italy and Spain.

This clone has only one observation. The assay was immunoSEQ multiplex PCR, and TCRdb's table has in-frame clones only and misses some. The sample includes 200,000 to 250,000 clones, 80% to 90% seen only once; the top ten take around 3.7%. Germline V gives CDR1 MDHEN, CDR2 SYDVKM. The CDR3 length is 14 residues. Trimming shortened V by 11 bases and J by 0 bases, and 14 bases separated the two germline ends. The chain couples TRBV28 to TRBJ2-1; possible D gene TRBD1, 6 bases. Sequencing input: PBMCs or T cells enriched from blood (not recorded which). The TCR originated in a woman aged 25-40 years who had been exposed to COVID-19. The chain's CDR3 is CALQGTSSYNEQFF. The CDR3 DNA reads TGTGCCCTGCAGGGGACGAGCTCCTACAATGAGCAGTTCTTC.